There are many counts of the clone carrying this T cell receptor (beta chain). Its antigen is as yet unknown. The entry originates in a study of T-cell reconstitution after alpha-beta-depleted transplantation in children. Construction of the TCRbeta library involved unique molecular identifiers. TCRdb processed the PCR reads anew with MiXCR; each CDR3 protein has one entry. The sample lists around 15,000 distinct CDR3 sequences, about 5% seen once, with 6.9% in the top ten. Study results and limitations: The study reportedly traced alpha-beta T cells about two months after transplant to several hundred expanded graft clones.

This clonotype was sampled from a boy between 10 and 17 years old with acute lymphoblastic leukemia, due to receive a stem cell transplant. The input for sequencing was PBMCs, taken before TCRalphabeta/CD19-depleted stem cell transplant.

CDR3 protein: CASSYDGGLAKNIQYF. In nucleotides, the CDR3 is TGTGCCAGCAGCTACGATGGGGGGCTCGCCAAAAACATTCAGTACTTC. The chain carries TRBV5-4 and TRBJ2-4; possibly TRBD1 or TRBD2 for D (6 bases each). Germline V gene sequence: CDR1 SGHNT, CDR2 YYREEE (reference sequence). CDR3 length: 16 amino acids. Between the trimmed V and J ends, which lost 3 bases and 1 base, there was a span of 14 bases. Drawing the rest from reference TRBV5-4 and TRBJ2-4, the complete variable domain is ETGVTQSPTHLIKTRGQQVTLRCSSQSGHNTVSWYQQALGQGPQFIFQYYREEENGRGNFPPRFSGLQFPNYSSELNVNALELDDSALYLCASSYDGGLAKNIQYFGAGTRLSVL.